This TCR beta chain was captured in a study of shared clonotypes between healthy human individuals. Across the whole study: Serving as donors were a couple of women and three men, whose ages spanned 18 to 49. Overall study results and limits: Clonotypes which were not shared had lower generation probabilities than clonotypes that all four donors shared. The authors sampled blood alone, and tissue repertoires likely differ.

CD45RO negativity and positive selection for CCR7 defined naive CD8 cells, a population that excluded terminally differentiated effector memory CD45RA+ cells. Deep level was the assay's run setting. Assay used: immunoSEQ multiplex PCR; TCRdb lists only in-frame clones, some missing. Counted here are about 2.1 million clones, under 95% occurring once; the ten biggest clones make up around 1.7%. As concerns this clone: Its antigen is unknown.

This TCR was recovered from a man aged 18 to 30 in good health. Some clones in this sample may be carry-over from other donors' samples. The source material was naive CD8+ T cells from PBMCs.

CDR3: CASSSGAATGRRNEQFF. As DNA, the CDR3 is TGTGCCAGCAGCTCTGGCGCCGCGACGGGACGGCGGAATGAGCAGTTCTTC. J is TRBJ2-1 and V is TRBV11-3; either TRBD1 or TRBD2 may fit D (5 bases each). Trimming took off 4 bases at V and 7 bases at J, with 23 bases between the two ends. This CDR3 has 17 amino acids. Germline V gene data show CDR1 as SGHNT and CDR2 as YENEEA.